This T cell receptor (beta chain) was identified during a study of response to subunit inactivated influenza vaccine. CDR1 is MDHEN, CDR2 SYDVKM, per germline. CDR3 length equals 14 residues. Trimming took 5 bases from V and 4 from J, leaving 12 bases between them. General observations from the study: The authors suggested that few new T cells are recruited per seasonal influenza vaccination.

This clonotype was seen a handful of times. Its antigen is undetermined. TCRdb reanalysed the RT-PCR reads using MiXCR and keeps one entry per CDR3 protein. The sample holds more than 600,000 distinct CDR3 sequences; less than 20% are singletons and the top ten take approximately 10%. This chain links TRBV28 with TRBJ1-5, with D unclear. This specimen was PBMCs from blood, taken about 5 days after vaccination. The clonotype comes from a man aged 50 to 60 who received an inactivated influenza vaccine. In DNA form, the CDR3 reads TGTGCCAGCAGTACGCACATCCTAAATCAGCCCCAGCATTTT. Protein product: CASSTHILNQPQHF.